These T cell receptor beta chains were read from a single sample in a study of blood T cell repertoires in COVID-19. The method was immunoSEQ multiplex PCR; TCRdb's version includes in-frame clones alone and lacks a portion of them. The data contain tens of thousands of clones, 85% to 95% of them singletons. The material sequenced was peripheral blood. These receptors came from a man aged 45-60 years with acute or convalescent COVID-19. The CDR3 runs from the conserved cysteine through the conserved F or W. D genes are given only for firm matches. Expanded clones get a size class; other rows say once, few or many, or leave the size out.

J gene | D gene | clone size | V gene | CDR3 DNA | CDR3 protein
TRBJ2-4 | TRBD2 | NA | TRBV11-1 | TGTGCCAGCAGCTTAGCGACTAGCGGGGGACCCAAGCACTTC | CASSLATSGGPKHF
TRBJ2-7 | TRBD2 | NA | TRBV5-3 | TGTGCCAGAAGCTGCGGGGGGGAACCCTACGAGCAGTACTTC | CARSCGGEPYEQYF
TRBJ2-7 | TRBD1 | NA | TRBV15 | TGTGCCACCAGCAGAGATCGAGGGACAGGGAACTTGCAGTACTTC | CATSRDRGTGNLQYF
TRBJ2-7 | NA | NA | TRBV6-1 | TGTGCCAGCAGTGAAGCACGGGGGGCTACCTACGAGCAGTACTTC | CASSEARGATYEQYF
TRBJ1-1 | NA | once | TRBV9 | TGTGCCAGCAGCGTAGGACACCTCTTCACTGAAGCTTTCTTT | CASSVGHLFTEAFF
TRBJ1-2 | TRBD1 | NA | TRBV12-3/TRBV12-4 | TGTGCCAGCAGTTTAGGACAGGGAAATGGCTACACCTTC | CASSLGQGNGYTF
TRBJ1-1 | TRBD1 | NA | TRBV7-2 | TGTGCCAGCAGCATCCGACAGGGGCCGAACACTGAAGCTTTCTTT | CASSIRQGPNTEAFF
TRBJ1-1 | NA | NA | TRBV21-1 | TGTGCCAGCAGCAGGAAGGGGTATAAAGCTGAAGCTTTCTTT | CASSRKGYKAEAFF
TRBJ2-2 | NA | NA | TRBV24-1 | TGTGCCACCAGTGGGGCAGGGGCCGGAACCGGGGAGCTGTTTTTT | CATSGAGAGTGELFF
TRBJ1-3 | TRBD1 | NA | TRBV5-1 | TGCGCCAGCAGCTGGGACAGTAGCTCTGGAAACACCATATATTTT | CASSWDSSSGNTIYF
TRBJ1-5 | NA | few | TRBV27 | TGTGCCAGCAGACTCAATAGCAATCAGCCCCAGCATTTT | CASRLNSNQPQHF
TRBJ2-3 | NA | NA | TRBV28 | TGTGCCAGCAGTTTAATCGCAGATACGCAGTATTTT | CASSLIADTQYF
TRBJ2-5 | TRBD2 | NA | TRBV5-1 | TGCGCCAGCAGCACCAAGGGACTAGCGGGGGGCCTACAAGAGACCCAGTACTTC | CASSTKGLAGGLQETQYF
TRBJ2-7 | TRBD1 | once | TRBV3-1/TRBV3-2 | TGTGCCAGCAGCAGACAGGGCGTGAGGGACGAGCAGTACTTC | CASSRQGVRDEQYF
TRBJ1-2 | NA | NA | TRBV6-6 | TGTGCCAGCAGTGATACAGGGCCCTATGGCTACACCTTC | CASSDTGPYGYTF
TRBJ2-3 | TRBD2 | NA | TRBV6-5 | TGTGCCAGCAGTTACTCACGCGGGGGGGCAGTGGGGCAGTATTTT | CASSYSRGGAVGQYF
TRBJ2-1 | TRBD2 | NA | TRBV6-6 | TGTGCCAGCAGTTACCCGACTAGCGGGGGATACAATGAGCAGTTCTTC | CASSYPTSGGYNEQFF
TRBJ1-4 | TRBD1 | NA | TRBV7-9 | TGTGCCAGCAGCAAATGGACAGGGGGCGAAGAAAAACTGTTTTTT | CASSKWTGGEEKLFF
TRBJ1-1 | NA | NA | TRBV5-5 | TGTGCCAGCAGCCCTCTAGTTCGGGAGCGGAACACTGAAGCTTTCTTT | CASSPLVRERNTEAFF
TRBJ2-1 | TRBD1 | few | TRBV7-8 | TGTGCCAGCAGCTTAGCGACCGGGACAGGGGTCCCCAATGAGCAGTTCTTC | CASSLATGTGVPNEQFF
TRBJ2-7 | TRBD1 | NA | TRBV2 | TGTGCCAGCAGTGAACAGGGACAGACCTACGAGCAGTACTTC | CASSEQGQTYEQYF
TRBJ2-1 | TRBD2 | NA | TRBV11-2 | TGTGCCAGCAGCTTAGGATCGGGACTAGCCTTCAATGAGCAGTTCTTC | CASSLGSGLAFNEQFF
TRBJ1-1 | NA | once | TRBV2 | TGTGCCAGCAGTGGGCAGGGGAACACTGAAGCTTTCTTT | CASSGQGNTEAFF
TRBJ2-1 | NA | NA | TRBV18 | TGTGCCAGCTCACCACAACAGGGACCTCCGAACAATGAGCAGTTCTTC | CASSPQQGPPNNEQFF
TRBJ1-5 | TRBD1 | NA | TRBV5-6 | TGTGCCAGCAGTGTTTTTAGGACAGGTCACCAGCCCCAGCATTTT | CASSVFRTGHQPQHF
TRBJ2-7 | TRBD1 | few | TRBV11-2 | TGTGCCAGCAGCTTAGCGGGGACAGCTTCGCCTCCCCGATTC | CASSLAGTASPPRF
TRBJ1-5 | NA | NA | TRBV6-7 | TGTGCCAGCAGTTACCTCTTTAATCAGCCCCAGCATTTT | CASSYLFNQPQHF
TRBJ1-1 | NA | once | TRBV27 | TGTGCCAGCAACCCTTGGGGGCGAAGCACTGAAGCTTTCTTT | CASNPWGRSTEAFF
TRBJ2-2 | TRBD1 | NA | TRBV2 | TGTGCCAGCACGATACTACAGGGGTCCGGGGAGCTGTTTTTT | CASTILQGSGELFF
TRBJ2-5 | NA | NA | TRBV5-4 | TGTGCCAGCAGCTTGGTTGGTAGACGAGGAAAAGAGACCCAGTACTTC | CASSLVGRRGKETQYF
TRBJ2-7 | TRBD2 | NA | TRBV14 | TGTGCCAGCAGCCAAGGTGTCCTCTCGGGGGGGACGTACGAGCAGTACTTC | CASSQGVLSGGTYEQYF
TRBJ2-5 | NA | NA | TRBV25-1 | TGTGCCAGCAGTGAATCGGGGACACACCTTCAAGAGACCCAGTACTTC | CASSESGTHLQETQYF
TRBJ1-5 | TRBD1 | NA | TRBV7-2 | TGTGCCAGCAGACCAGGGGGAACGAGCAATCAGCCCCAGCATTTT | CASRPGGTSNQPQHF
TRBJ1-5 | NA | NA | TRBV30 | TGTGCCTGGAGTGTATCAACGGGGAGCAATCAGCCCCAGCATTTT | CAWSVSTGSNQPQHF
TRBJ1-2 | NA | NA | TRBV6-5 | TGTGCCAGCGGTTGGGGGGACTATGGCTACACCTTC | CASGWGDYGYTF
TRBJ2-1 | TRBD2 | NA | TRBV9 | TGTGCCAGCAGCGTAGCTACAGGACTAGCAGGTAACAATGAGCAGTTCTTC | CASSVATGLAGNNEQFF
TRBJ1-4 | TRBD1 | NA | TRBV5-1 | TGCGCCAGCACGGGACAGGGGATTAATGAAAAACTGTTTTTT | CASTGQGINEKLFF
TRBJ1-2 | NA | NA | TRBV7-8 | TGTGCCAGCAGCTTAGCGTGGTCAGGGCAGGGTGGCTACACCTTC | CASSLAWSGQGGYTF
TRBJ1-1 | TRBD1 | NA | TRBV28 | TGTGCCAGCAGGACAGGGGGTACTGAAGCTTTCTTT | CASRTGGTEAFF
TRBJ1-2 | NA | NA | TRBV4-1 | TGCGCCAGCAGCCAAGTCTACCAGGGAGGGTATGGCTACACCTTC | CASSQVYQGGYGYTF
TRBJ1-1 | TRBD1 | NA | TRBV7-9 | TGTGCCAGCAGCGATATTACTTACAGGGGGAACACTGAAGCTTTCTTT | CASSDITYRGNTEAFF